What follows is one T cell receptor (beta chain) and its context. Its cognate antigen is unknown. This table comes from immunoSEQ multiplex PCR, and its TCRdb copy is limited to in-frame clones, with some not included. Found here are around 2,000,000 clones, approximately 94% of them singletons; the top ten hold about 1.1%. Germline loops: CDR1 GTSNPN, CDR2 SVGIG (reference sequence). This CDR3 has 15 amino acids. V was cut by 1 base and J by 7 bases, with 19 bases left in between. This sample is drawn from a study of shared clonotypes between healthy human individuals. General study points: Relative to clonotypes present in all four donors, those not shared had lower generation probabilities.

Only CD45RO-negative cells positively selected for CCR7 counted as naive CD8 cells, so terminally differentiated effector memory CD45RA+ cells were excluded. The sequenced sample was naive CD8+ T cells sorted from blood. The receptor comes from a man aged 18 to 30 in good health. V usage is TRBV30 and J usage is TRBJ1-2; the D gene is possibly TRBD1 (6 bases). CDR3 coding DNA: TGTGCCTGGAGTGAACTATATCGAGAGGGGGGTGGCTACACCTTC. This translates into CAWSELYREGGGYTF.